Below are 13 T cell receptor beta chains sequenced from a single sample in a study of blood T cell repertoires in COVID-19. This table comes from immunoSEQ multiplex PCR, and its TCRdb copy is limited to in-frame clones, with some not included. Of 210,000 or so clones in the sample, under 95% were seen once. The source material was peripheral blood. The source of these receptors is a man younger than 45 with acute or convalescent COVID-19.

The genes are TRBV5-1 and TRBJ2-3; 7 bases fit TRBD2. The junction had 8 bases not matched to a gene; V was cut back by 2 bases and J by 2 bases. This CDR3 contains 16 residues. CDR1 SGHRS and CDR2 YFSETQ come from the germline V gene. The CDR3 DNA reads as TGCGCCAGCAGCTTTTCAGGGAGGGTTTCCACAGATACGCAGTATTTT. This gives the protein CASSFSGRVSTDTQYF.

The chain's CDR3 is CASSRVAGRSYEQYF. The DNA for the CDR3 is TGTGCCAGCAGCCGGGTAGCGGGACGGTCCTACGAGCAGTACTTC. The chain recombines TRBV13 with TRBJ2-7; 8 nucleotides match TRBD2. This CDR3 is built from 15 residues. Losses at the gene ends were 5 bases for V and 1 base for J; bases not matched to a gene: 7. The V gene's germline CDR1 is PRHDT and CDR2 FYEKMQ (reference sequence).

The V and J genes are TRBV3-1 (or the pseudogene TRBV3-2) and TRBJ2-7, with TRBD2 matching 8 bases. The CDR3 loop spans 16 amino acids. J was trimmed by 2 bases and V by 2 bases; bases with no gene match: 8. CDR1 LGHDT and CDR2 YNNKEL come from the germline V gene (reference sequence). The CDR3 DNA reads TGTGCCAGCAGCCAATCGGGGGGGGCAGTAGCCTACGAGCAGTACTTC. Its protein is CASSQSGGAVAYEQYF.

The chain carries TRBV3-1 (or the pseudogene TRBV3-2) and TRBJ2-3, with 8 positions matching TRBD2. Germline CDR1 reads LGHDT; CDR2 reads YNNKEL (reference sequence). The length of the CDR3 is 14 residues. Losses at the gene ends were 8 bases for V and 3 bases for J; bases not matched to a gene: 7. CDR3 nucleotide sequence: TGTGCCAGCCGGAAAGCGGGAGAGACAGATACGCAGTATTTT. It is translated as CASRKAGETDTQYF.

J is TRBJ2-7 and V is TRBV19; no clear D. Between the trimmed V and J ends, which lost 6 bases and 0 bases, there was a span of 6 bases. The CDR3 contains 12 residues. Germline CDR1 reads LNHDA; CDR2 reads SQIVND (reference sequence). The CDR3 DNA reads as TGTGCCAGTAGCTCCAGCTCCTACGAGCAGTACTTC. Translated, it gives CASSSSSYEQYF.

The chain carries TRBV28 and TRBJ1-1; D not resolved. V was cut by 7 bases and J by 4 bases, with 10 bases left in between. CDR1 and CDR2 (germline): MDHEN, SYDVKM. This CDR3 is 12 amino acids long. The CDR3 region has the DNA TGTGCCAGCACCCCACGGGGCACTGAAGCTTTCTTT. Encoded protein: CASTPRGTEAFF.

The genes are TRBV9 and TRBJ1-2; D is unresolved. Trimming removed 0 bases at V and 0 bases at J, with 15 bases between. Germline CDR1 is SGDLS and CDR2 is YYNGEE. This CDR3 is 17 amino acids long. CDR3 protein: CASSVEKVKGANYGYTF. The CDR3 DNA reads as TGTGCCAGCAGCGTAGAAAAGGTTAAGGGAGCTAACTATGGCTACACCTTC. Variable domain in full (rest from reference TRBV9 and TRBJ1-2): DSGVTQTPKHLITATGQRVTLRCSPRSGDLSVYWYQQSLDQGLQFLIQYYNGEERAKGNILERFSAQQFPDLHSELNLSSLELGDSALYFCASSVEKVKGANYGYTFGSGTRLTVV.

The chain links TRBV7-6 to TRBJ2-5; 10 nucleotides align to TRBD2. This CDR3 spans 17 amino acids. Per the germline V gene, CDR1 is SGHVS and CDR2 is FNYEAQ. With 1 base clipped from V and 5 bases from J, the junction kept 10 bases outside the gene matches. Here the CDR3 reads CASSLVLASGRGETQYF. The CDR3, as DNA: TGTGCCAGCAGCTTAGTATTGGCTAGCGGGAGAGGGGAGACCCAGTACTTC.

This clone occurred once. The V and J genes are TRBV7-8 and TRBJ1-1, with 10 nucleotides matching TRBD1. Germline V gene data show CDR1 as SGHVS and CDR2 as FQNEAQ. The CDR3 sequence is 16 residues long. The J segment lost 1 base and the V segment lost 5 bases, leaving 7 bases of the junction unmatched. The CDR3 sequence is CASSPGQGRGNTEAFF. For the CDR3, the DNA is TGTGCCAGCAGCCCGGGACAGGGGAGAGGGAACACTGAAGCTTTCTTT.

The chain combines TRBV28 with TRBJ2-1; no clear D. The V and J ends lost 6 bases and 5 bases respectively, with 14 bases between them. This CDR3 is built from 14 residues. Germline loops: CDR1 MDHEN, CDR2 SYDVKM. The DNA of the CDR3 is TGTGCCAGCAGCCCCGTGTGGAGCGACAATGAGCAGTTCTTC. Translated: CASSPVWSDNEQFF.

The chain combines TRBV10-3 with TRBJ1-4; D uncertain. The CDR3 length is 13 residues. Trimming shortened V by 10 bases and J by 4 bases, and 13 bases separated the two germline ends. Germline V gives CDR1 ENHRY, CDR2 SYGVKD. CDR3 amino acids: CATMDGLNEKLFF. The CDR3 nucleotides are TGTGCCACCATGGACGGACTTAATGAAAAACTGTTTTTT.

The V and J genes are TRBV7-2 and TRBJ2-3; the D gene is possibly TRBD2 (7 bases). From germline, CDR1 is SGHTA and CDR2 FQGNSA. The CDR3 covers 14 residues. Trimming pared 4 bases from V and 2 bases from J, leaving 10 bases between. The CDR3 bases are TGTGCCAGCAGCTGGGGGGGGGCCACAGATACGCAGTATTTT. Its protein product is CASSWGGATDTQYF. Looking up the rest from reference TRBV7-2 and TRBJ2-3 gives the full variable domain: GAGVSQSPSNKVTEKGKDVELRCDPISGHTALYWYRQSLGQGLEFLIYFQGNSAPDKSGLPSDRFSAERTGGSVSTLTIQRTQQEDSAVYLCASSWGGATDTQYFGPGTRLTVL.

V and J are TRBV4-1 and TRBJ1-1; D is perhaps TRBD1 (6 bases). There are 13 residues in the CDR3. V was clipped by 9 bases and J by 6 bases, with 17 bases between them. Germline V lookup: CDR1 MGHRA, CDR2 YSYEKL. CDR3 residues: CASRPTGIPEAFF. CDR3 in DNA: TGCGCCAGTCGCCCGACAGGTATACCTGAAGCTTTCTTT.